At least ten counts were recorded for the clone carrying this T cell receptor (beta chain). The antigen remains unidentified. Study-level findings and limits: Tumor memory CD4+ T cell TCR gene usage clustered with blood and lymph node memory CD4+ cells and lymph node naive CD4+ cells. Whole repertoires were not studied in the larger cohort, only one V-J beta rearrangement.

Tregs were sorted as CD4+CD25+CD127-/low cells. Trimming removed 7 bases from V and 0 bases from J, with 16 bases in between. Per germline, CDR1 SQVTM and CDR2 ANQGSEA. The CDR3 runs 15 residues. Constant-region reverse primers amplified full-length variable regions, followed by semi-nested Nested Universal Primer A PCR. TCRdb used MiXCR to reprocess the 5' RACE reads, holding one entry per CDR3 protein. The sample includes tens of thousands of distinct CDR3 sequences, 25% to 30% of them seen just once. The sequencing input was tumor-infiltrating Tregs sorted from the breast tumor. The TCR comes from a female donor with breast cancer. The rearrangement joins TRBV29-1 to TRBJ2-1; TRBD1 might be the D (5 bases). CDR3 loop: CSAKTAPSSYNEQFF. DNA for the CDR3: TGCAGCGCAAAGACAGCCCCGAGCTCCTACAATGAGCAGTTCTTC.